This T cell receptor (beta chain) was sequenced during a study of T cell responses to AZD1222 COVID-19 vaccine. The table came from immunoSEQ multiplex PCR; TCRdb's copy has only in-frame clones and leaves some out. Of 130,000 or so clones listed, approximately 86% are singletons. Germline-derived CDR1 and CDR2 are LGHDT and YNNKEL (reference sequence). V was clipped by 1 base and J by 8 bases, with 12 bases between them. There are 13 residues in the CDR3. With regard to this clone: What it recognizes is unknown.

The study, taken as a whole, reports: Reports say nearly half of spike-specific TCRs go after unmutated variant regions.

Sample: peripheral blood, taken 28 days after the second AZD1222 dose. This receptor was identified in an adult who received the AZD1222 COVID-19 vaccine. This chain joins TRBV3-1 (or the pseudogene TRBV3-2) and TRBJ2-7; D unclear. CDR3 coding DNA: TGTGCCAGCAGCCAAGGTCGCAGGAACCAGCAGTACTTC. Protein product: CASSQGRRNQQYF.